This TCR beta chain was identified in a study of CD8+ T cells in alopecia areata. Study context: Patients took tofacitinib for 6 to 18 months, followed by 6 drug-free months.

RNA extraction and reverse transcription yielded cDNA as sequencing template. Assay: immunoSEQ multiplex PCR; the TCRdb copy retains only in-frame clones and omits some. The table shows over 85,000 clones, with 35% to 50% occurring only once. Researchers took lesional scalp punch biopsies and peripheral blood from people who were alopecia areata patients. The sample taken for sequencing was CD4+ T cells sorted from blood. The TCR originated in a human donor with alopecia areata.

CDR3 in amino acids: CASPPDTQYF. The DNA for the CDR3 is TGTGCCTCACCGCCCGATACGCAGTATTTT. The genes are TRBV30 and TRBJ2-3; D unclear. The CDR3 runs 10 residues. Trimming stripped 7 bases from V and 6 bases from J, with 8 bases between. The germline V gene has CDR1 GTSNPN and CDR2 SVGIG (reference sequence). Using reference TRBV30 and TRBJ2-3 for the parts outside the CDR3, the full variable domain is SQTIHQWPATLVQPVGSPLSLECTVEGTSNPNLYWYRQAAGRGLQLLFYSVGIGQISSEVPQNLSASRPQDRQFILSSKKLLLSDSGFYLCASPPDTQYFGPGTRLTVL.